These T cell receptor beta chains were read from a single sample in a study of PD-L1 blockade in urothelial cancer. The method was immunoSEQ multiplex PCR; TCRdb's version includes in-frame clones alone and lacks a portion of them. There are fewer than 130,000 clones in the sample; about 85% occur only once, and more than 2% lies in the top ten. The sample consisted of PBMCs, taken around atezolizumab (anti-PD-L1) treatment. These TCRs come from a man between 45 and 60 years old with urothelial cancer. The conserved cysteine and the conserved F or W are not part of the CDR3 here.

CDR3 protein: ASSTRTGGSYGYT
V gene: TRBV27
J gene: TRBJ1-2

CDR3 protein: ASRSGTSGIVDTQY
V gene: TRBV5-1
J gene: TRBJ2-3

CDR3 protein: AWSSRSNTEAF
V gene: TRBV30
J gene: TRBJ1-1

CDR3 protein: ASTHQGTGVQPQH
V gene: TRBV6-1
J gene: TRBJ1-5

CDR3 protein: ASSLRQGARSRDYGYT
V gene: TRBV28
J gene: TRBJ1-2

CDR3 protein: ASSSRTGAYEQY
V gene: TRBV7-3
J gene: TRBJ2-7

CDR3 protein: ASSTGGGNTGELF
V gene: TRBV28
J gene: TRBJ2-2

CDR3 protein: ASSEKLRLEQY
V gene: TRBV6-1
J gene: TRBJ2-7

CDR3 protein: ASSPYTSGKVYNEQF
V gene: TRBV5-6
J gene: TRBJ2-1

CDR3 protein: ASSLKGAAF
V gene: TRBV7-9
J gene: TRBJ1-1

CDR3 protein: ASSPGQNYGYT
V gene: TRBV7-9
J gene: TRBJ1-2

CDR3 protein: ASSEAGLAGRDTQY
V gene: TRBV6-1
J gene: TRBJ2-3

CDR3 protein: ASSVHGGQGITGELF
V gene: TRBV9
J gene: TRBJ2-2

CDR3 protein: ASSLVTSGPSYEQY
V gene: TRBV11-2
J gene: TRBJ2-7

CDR3 protein: ASSQGLAGGPSYEQY
V gene: TRBV4-2
J gene: TRBJ2-7

CDR3 protein: ASHTPSRPYT
V gene: TRBV28
J gene: TRBJ1-2

CDR3 protein: ASSYAREQPQH
V gene: TRBV6-5
J gene: TRBJ1-5

CDR3 protein: ASSLALAPNYNEQF
V gene: TRBV5-1
J gene: TRBJ2-1

CDR3 protein: ASSISGRAAGELF
V gene: TRBV19
J gene: TRBJ2-2

CDR3 protein: ASESNEQF
V gene: TRBV7-9
J gene: TRBJ2-1

CDR3 protein: ASRPPGPGVNIQY
V gene: TRBV28
J gene: TRBJ2-4

CDR3 protein: ASSVAGSPDTQY
V gene: TRBV9
J gene: TRBJ2-3

CDR3 protein: ASSLDLAFGEQY
V gene: TRBV5-4
J gene: TRBJ2-7

CDR3 protein: ASSLGQPGELF
V gene: TRBV7-9
J gene: TRBJ2-2

CDR3 protein: ASSRQGNNQPQH
V gene: TRBV2
J gene: TRBJ1-5

CDR3 protein: ASSSRTGGWSNQPQH
V gene: TRBV7-8
J gene: TRBJ1-5

CDR3 protein: ASSLLLGLAGADTQY
V gene: TRBV23-1
J gene: TRBJ2-3

CDR3 protein: ASFSREGEQY
V gene: TRBV19
J gene: TRBJ2-7

CDR3 protein: ASSPDRTRSTETQY
V gene: TRBV18
J gene: TRBJ2-5

CDR3 protein: ASSLGRTGVADTQY
V gene: TRBV27
J gene: TRBJ2-3